These 8 T cell receptor beta chains share one sample of origin, sequenced in a study of control samples from healthy donors and cancer patients. Here immunoSEQ multiplex PCR was the method, and the copy in TCRdb shows in-frame clones only, minus some. Of approximately 30,000 clones in the sample, roughly 94% are singletons; the top ten hold under 8%. The source material was blood. These receptors came from a man aged 55 to 69 in good health.

The gene calls are TRBV5-1 and TRBJ1-3; D call uncertain. V lost 4 bases, J lost 0 bases, and 17 bases lay in between. Per the germline V gene, CDR1 is SGHRS and CDR2 is YFSETQ. The CDR3 is made up of 17 amino acids. Here the CDR3 reads CASSTTPGRASGNTIYF. CDR3 bases: TGCGCCAGCAGCACTACCCCTGGACGGGCCTCTGGAAACACCATATATTTT.

The chain combines TRBV18 with TRBJ1-2, with 7 bases fitting TRBD1. The CDR3 extends over 13 amino acids. The germline V gene has CDR1 KGHSH and CDR2 LQKENI. V was clipped by 2 bases and J by 3 bases; unmatched bases: 0. CDR3 sequence: CASSPGTDYGYTF. CDR3 DNA: TGTGCCAGCTCACCAGGGACAGACTATGGCTACACCTTC.

The chain couples TRBV12-3 or TRBV12-4 to TRBJ1-6; the D is unclear. The CDR3 loop spans 13 amino acids. Deletions cut 7 bases from V and 10 bases from J, with 14 bases between. This CDR3 reads CASTGSGSSPLHF. The CDR3 DNA reads TGTGCCAGCACCGGAAGTGGGAGCTCACCCCTCCACTTT.

The chain links TRBV12-3 or TRBV12-4 to TRBJ1-5; 7 bases map to TRBD1. V lost 5 bases, J lost 11 bases, and 9 bases stayed unmatched. The CDR3 loop spans 13 amino acids. CDR3 nucleotide sequence: TGTGCCAGCAGTCCAAACCTCGACAGGGCCCAGCATTTT. Its protein is CASSPNLDRAQHF.

The chain carries TRBV7-8 and TRBJ2-3; no reliable D call. Germline loops: CDR1 SGHVS, CDR2 FQNEAQ. CDR3 length: 11 amino acids. V was cut by 7 bases and J by 4 bases, with 6 bases left in between. The CDR3 is CASTSADTQYF. CDR3 coding DNA: TGTGCCAGCACCAGCGCAGATACGCAGTATTTT.

The chain recombines TRBV19 with TRBJ2-5; tentative D call: TRBD1 (5 bases). CDR3 length equals 15 residues. With 5 bases removed from V and 5 bases from J, the gap between germline ends came to 18 bases. From germline, CDR1 is LNHDA and CDR2 SQIVND (reference sequence). This CDR3 is CASSSVGRGRETQYF. CDR3 DNA sequence: TGTGCCAGTAGTTCCGTGGGTAGGGGCCGGGAGACCCAGTACTTC.

The chain recombines TRBV27 with TRBJ1-2, with D hard to call. This CDR3 comprises 15 residues. V lost 2 bases and J 5 bases, leaving 15 bases between the germline ends. Looked up from germline, CDR1 is MNHEY and CDR2 is SMNVEV (reference sequence). CDR3 bases: TGTGCCAGCAGTTTAGTGTACGGTCTGAAGTATGGCTACACCTTC. It specifies CASSLVYGLKYGYTF.

This clone was found once. The chain combines TRBV2 with TRBJ1-5; D remains ambiguous. This CDR3 is 12 amino acids long. Germline CDR1 SNHLY, CDR2 FYNNEI. V was cut by 11 bases and J by 6 bases, with 14 bases left in between. This CDR3 reads CAVRKSGQPQHF. The CDR3 nucleotides are TGTGCCGTGCGAAAAAGCGGTCAGCCCCAGCATTTT.